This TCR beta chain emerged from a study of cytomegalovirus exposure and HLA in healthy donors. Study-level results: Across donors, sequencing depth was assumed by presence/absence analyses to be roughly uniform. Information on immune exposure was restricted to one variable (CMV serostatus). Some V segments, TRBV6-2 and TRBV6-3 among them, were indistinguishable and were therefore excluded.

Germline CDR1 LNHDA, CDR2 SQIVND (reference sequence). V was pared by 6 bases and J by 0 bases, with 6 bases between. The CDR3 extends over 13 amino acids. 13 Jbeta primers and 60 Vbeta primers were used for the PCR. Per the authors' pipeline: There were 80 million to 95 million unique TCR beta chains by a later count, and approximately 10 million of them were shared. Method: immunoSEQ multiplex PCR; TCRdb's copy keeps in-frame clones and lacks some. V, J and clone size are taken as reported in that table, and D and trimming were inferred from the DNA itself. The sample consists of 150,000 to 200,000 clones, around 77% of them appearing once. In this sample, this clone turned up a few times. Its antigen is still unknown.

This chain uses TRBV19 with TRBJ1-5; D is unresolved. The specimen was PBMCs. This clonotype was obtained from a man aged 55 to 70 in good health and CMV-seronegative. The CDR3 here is CASRTSSNQPQHF. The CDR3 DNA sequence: TGTGCCAGTAGGACATCTAGCAATCAGCCCCAGCATTTT. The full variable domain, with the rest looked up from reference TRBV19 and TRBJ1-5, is DGGITQSPKYLFRKEGQNVTLSCEQNLNHDAMYWYRQDPGQGLRLIYYSQIVNDFQKGDIAEGYSVSREKKESFPLTVTSAQKNPTAFYLCASRTSSNQPQHFGDGTRLSIL.